One sample yielded the 5 T cell receptor beta chains listed below, sequenced in a study of neurological immune-mediated disorders. TCRdb passed the 5' RACE reads through MiXCR, listing each CDR3 protein once. The sample shows 45,000 to 60,000 distinct CDR3 sequences, 2% to 2.5% of them seen only once. Material for sequencing was PBMCs. These receptors were obtained from a man aged 50-59 years with multiple sclerosis.

J is TRBJ1-1 and V is TRBV20-1; D is unresolved. Trimming cost V 0 bases and J 0 bases, with 11 bases left between them. CDR1 and CDR2 from the germline V gene are DFQATT and SNEGSKA (reference sequence). The CDR3 contains 15 residues. CDR3 amino acids: CSARDLLGVNTEAFF. The CDR3 nucleotides read TGCAGTGCTAGAGATTTGTTAGGAGTGAACACTGAAGCTTTCTTT.

This clonotype was found a few times. The chain links TRBV12-3 or TRBV12-4 to TRBJ1-1; TRBD1 matches 7 bases. The CDR3 covers 15 residues. Trimming at V came to 4 bases and at J to 6 bases, leaving 11 bases not matched to a gene. The CDR3 is CASSSLSGTAAEAFF. As DNA, the CDR3 is TGTGCCAGCAGTTCCCTCTCCGGGACAGCAGCTGAAGCTTTCTTT.

In this sample, this clonotype turned up many times. The chain combines TRBV12-3 or TRBV12-4 with TRBJ2-6; D remains ambiguous. The V gene lost 0 bases and the J gene lost 7 bases, with 4 bases spanning the gap. CDR3 length: 13 amino acids. In nucleotides, the CDR3 is TGTGCCAGCAGTTTAGCCACAGCCAACGTCCTGACTTTC. Its protein product is CASSLATANVLTF.

The table lists this clonotype with many counts. The chain recombines TRBV7-2 with TRBJ2-5; 9 positions agree with TRBD1. The junction had 9 bases not matched to a gene; V was cut back by 5 bases and J by 2 bases. The CDR3 spans 16 residues. CDR1 SGHTA and CDR2 FQGNSA come from the germline V gene. CDR3 sequence reads: CASSLGQGSPQETQYF. In DNA form, the CDR3 reads TGTGCCAGCAGCCTCGGACAGGGGTCTCCGCAAGAGACCCAGTACTTC. The full variable domain, in which reference TRBV7-2 and TRBJ2-5 provide the parts outside the CDR3, is GAGVSQSPSNKVTEKGKDVELRCDPISGHTALYWYRQSLGQGLEFLIYFQGNSAPDKSGLPSDRFSAERTGGSVSTLTIQRTQQEDSAVYLCASSLGQGSPQETQYFGPGTRLLVL.

There are many counts of this clonotype. The rearrangement uses TRBV28 and TRBJ2-1, with D possibly TRBD1 on 5 matching bases. The length of the CDR3 is 14 residues. Trimming shortened V by 5 bases and J by 8 bases, and 16 bases separated the two germline ends. Germline values: CDR1 MDHEN, CDR2 SYDVKM. CDR3 sequence reads: CASSPASGKDEQFF. CDR3 sequence (DNA): TGTGCCAGCAGTCCTGCGTCAGGGAAGGATGAGCAGTTCTTC.